Listed below are T cell receptor beta chains from one sample, sequenced in a study of CXCR3-negative and CXCR3-positive naive CD8 T cells. Each CDR3 protein gets one entry in TCRdb, which reprocessed the 5' RACE reads and gives no DNA. The listing records around 140,000 distinct CDR3 sequences. The specimen was naive CXCR3+ CD8+ T cells from blood. The receptors come from a human donor in good health. Some clones in this sample may be carry-over from other donors' samples. Each CDR3 is given with its conserved first and last residue.

v_gene: TRBV5-1
j_gene: TRBJ1-1
len: 14
CDR3aa: CASSPGTVNTEAFF

v_gene: TRBV5-5
j_gene: TRBJ2-1
len: 14
CDR3aa: CASSQGLGYNEQFF

v_gene: TRBV4-2
j_gene: TRBJ2-7
len: 14
CDR3aa: CASSPWGRGYEQYF

v_gene: TRBV14
j_gene: TRBJ1-4
len: 14
CDR3aa: CASSFRDRDEKLFF

v_gene: TRBV20-1
j_gene: TRBJ2-1
len: 16
CDR3aa: CSASDRDSVSYNEQFF

v_gene: TRBV12-3/TRBV12-4
j_gene: TRBJ2-2
len: 18
CDR3aa: CASSLAPGGGLNTGELFF

v_gene: TRBV4-2
j_gene: TRBJ2-5
len: 15
CDR3aa: CASSQDLGREETQYF

v_gene: TRBV2
j_gene: TRBJ2-7
len: 15
CDR3aa: CASSDSDLNPYEQYF

v_gene: TRBV7-9
j_gene: TRBJ2-7
len: 14
CDR3aa: CASSWDRSSYEQYF

v_gene: TRBV7-9
j_gene: TRBJ1-4
len: 19
CDR3aa: CASSANPGTGESVNEKLFF

v_gene: TRBV29-1
j_gene: TRBJ1-1
len: 11
CDR3aa: CSVGDGSEAFF

v_gene: TRBV12-3/TRBV12-4
j_gene: TRBJ1-1
len: 17
CDR3aa: CASSPSAQGGENTEAFF

v_gene: TRBV4-3
j_gene: TRBJ2-1
len: 16
CDR3aa: CASSQELAGLYNEQFF

v_gene: TRBV7-9
j_gene: TRBJ1-2
len: 15
CDR3aa: CASSVPGQANYGYTF

v_gene: TRBV4-1
j_gene: TRBJ1-5
len: 16
CDR3aa: CASSQDRDYSNQPQHF

v_gene: TRBV6-2/TRBV6-3
j_gene: TRBJ1-4
len: 14
CDR3aa: CASADSSDNEKLFF

v_gene: TRBV29-1
j_gene: TRBJ2-3
len: 17
CDR3aa: CSVEGWTERWVTDTQYF

v_gene: TRBV7-2
j_gene: TRBJ2-2
len: 13
CDR3aa: CASRDRGNGELFF

v_gene: TRBV7-3
j_gene: TRBJ2-1
len: 16
CDR3aa: CASSPHASREPNEQFF

v_gene: TRBV29-1
j_gene: TRBJ2-3
len: 13
CDR3aa: CSVVRVSTDTQYF

v_gene: TRBV2
j_gene: TRBJ2-1
len: 13
CDR3aa: CASRGQVANEQFF

v_gene: TRBV6-5
j_gene: TRBJ1-2
len: 13
CDR3aa: CASSPDTRWGYTF

v_gene: TRBV7-9
j_gene: TRBJ1-1
len: 14
CDR3aa: CASSLSATGTEAFF

v_gene: TRBV28
j_gene: TRBJ1-5
len: 17
CDR3aa: CASSLWGDRGQNQPQHF

v_gene: TRBV7-9
j_gene: TRBJ2-1
len: 12
CDR3aa: CASFEFENEQFF

v_gene: TRBV18
j_gene: TRBJ2-7
len: 14
CDR3aa: CASSPPGGLYEQYF

v_gene: TRBV10-3
j_gene: TRBJ2-1
len: 15
CDR3aa: CAISESNREHNEQFF

v_gene: TRBV5-4
j_gene: TRBJ1-2
len: 14
CDR3aa: CASSFRGTNYGYTF

v_gene: TRBV29-1
j_gene: TRBJ2-3
len: 15
CDR3aa: CSVERSQDFTDTQYF

v_gene: TRBV20-1
j_gene: TRBJ2-1
len: 14
CDR3aa: CSARDLAARNEQFF

v_gene: TRBV5-1
j_gene: TRBJ2-3
len: 17
CDR3aa: CASSLGLAGRDTDTQYF

v_gene: TRBV28
j_gene: TRBJ2-1
len: 16
CDR3aa: CASSWVAGLTYNEQFF

v_gene: TRBV5-1
j_gene: TRBJ1-1
len: 12
CDR3aa: CASSWGDTEAFF

v_gene: TRBV9
j_gene: TRBJ2-2
len: 19
CDR3aa: CASSDPGQKLRLNTGELFF

v_gene: TRBV29-1
j_gene: TRBJ1-1
len: 11
CDR3aa: CSVIGNTEAFF

v_gene: TRBV25-1
j_gene: TRBJ2-2
len: 14
CDR3aa: CASSEISGTGELFF

v_gene: TRBV10-3
j_gene: TRBJ2-2
len: 14
CDR3aa: CATQLGQNTGELFF

v_gene: TRBV12-3/TRBV12-4
j_gene: TRBJ2-5
len: 13
CDR3aa: CASSPRLQETQYF

v_gene: TRBV15
j_gene: TRBJ2-2
len: 16
CDR3aa: CATSNGPPRYTGELFF

v_gene: TRBV5-1
j_gene: TRBJ1-3
len: 17
CDR3aa: CASSLEPGQLLGNTIYF